The clone carrying this TCR beta chain was seen a few times. Its antigen is unidentified. TCRdb reprocessed the 5' RACE reads with MiXCR, giving one entry per CDR3 protein. Of hundreds of thousands of distinct CDR3 sequences listed, roughly 7% were seen once; the top ten hold 3% to 4.5%. Between the trimmed V and J ends, which lost 6 bases and 7 bases, there was a span of 18 bases. CDR3 size: 15 residues. Germline CDR1 is MDHEN and CDR2 is SYDVKM. These data come from a study of identical twins. The study's findings and limits: Model-predicted out-of-frame TCR alpha sharing fell below observed values in monozygotic twins. Low generation probability was overrepresented in out-of-frame alpha sequences shared by twins.

A further study also used this sample, focusing on yellow fever vaccine responses in identical twins.

The material sequenced was memory (CD45RO+) T cells sorted from blood. The TCR sequence derives from a young woman in good health. The chain links TRBV28 to TRBJ2-2; TRBD2 might be the D (6 bases). The CDR3 loop is CASSIFGGRIGELFF. In DNA form, the CDR3 reads TGTGCCAGCAGCATCTTCGGAGGGCGGATCGGGGAGCTGTTTTTT.